Presented here are 18 T cell receptor beta chains from one specimen sequenced in a study of shared clonotypes between healthy human individuals. The data were produced by immunoSEQ multiplex PCR, yet TCRdb's version contains in-frame clones alone and is incomplete. The repertoire holds 2 million to 2.5 million clones, with 93% as singletons. Sequenced input: naive CD4+ T cells from PBMCs. Sample subset: CD45RA+ positively selected. These receptors were taken from a man younger than 35 in good health. Some clones in this sample may be carry-over from other donors' samples.

Note on this clone: In the same sample, other DNA sequences code for this CDR3. The rearrangement uses TRBV20-1 and TRBJ1-1, with D uncertain. V was pared by 3 bases and J by 2 bases, with 4 bases between. This CDR3 region has 11 residues. In germline, CDR1 is DFQATT, CDR2 SNEGSKA (reference sequence). CDR3 sequence: CSASKNTEAFF. For the CDR3, the DNA is TGCAGTGCTAGTAAAAACACTGAAGCTTTCTTT.

This clone was observed once. The same CDR3 can be traced to other DNA sequences in this sample. This chain links TRBV27 with TRBJ1-2; D gene unclear. This CDR3 is built from 13 residues. Germline CDR1 and CDR2: MNHEY and SMNVEV (reference sequence). V was trimmed by 3 bases and J by 5 bases, leaving 10 bases between them. CDR3 sequence reads: CASSFRGFYGYTF. The CDR3, as DNA: TGTGCCAGCAGTTTCAGAGGTTTTTATGGCTACACCTTC.

The rearrangement uses TRBV7-8 and TRBJ2-2; 8 bases agree with TRBD2. The V segment lost 6 bases and the J segment 0 bases; nucleotides outside the gene matches: 6. CDR1 is SGHVS, CDR2 FQNEAQ, per germline. The CDR3 extends over 16 amino acids. The CDR3 bases are TGTGCCAGCAGGGGAGCTAGCGGGTCGAACACCGGGGAGCTGTTTTTT. It translates to CASRGASGSNTGELFF.

The chain links TRBV27 to TRBJ1-1, with D maybe TRBD1 (6 bases). CDR1 is MNHEY, CDR2 SMNVEV, per germline (reference sequence). This CDR3 has 15 residues. V was pared by 2 bases and J by 1 base, with 11 bases between. The CDR3 loop reads CASSLQRTENTEAFF. Here the CDR3 DNA reads TGTGCCAGCAGTTTACAACGGACAGAGAACACTGAAGCTTTCTTT.

V and J are TRBV7-8 and TRBJ2-1; the D gene could be TRBD1 or TRBD2 (5 bases each). V gave up 5 bases and J gave up 2 bases, with 13 bases separating them. Germline V lookup: CDR1 SGHVS, CDR2 FQNEAQ. This CDR3 is built from 15 residues. CDR3 amino acids: CASSRGRPTYNEQFF. The CDR3 DNA reads TGTGCCAGCAGCCGGGGACGGCCGACCTACAATGAGCAGTTCTTC.

A word on this clone: The sample has other DNA sequences that encode this CDR3 too. This chain connects TRBV9 to TRBJ2-7, with 13 bases that match TRBD2. V dropped 4 bases and J dropped 3; count of bases not matched to a gene: 4. This CDR3 contains 15 residues. From germline, CDR1 is SGDLS and CDR2 YYNGEE. The CDR3 is CASSPRTSGSYEQYF. The CDR3, as DNA: TGTGCCAGCAGCCCGCGGACTAGCGGGAGCTACGAGCAGTACTTC.

CDR3: CATDRPDPTGELFF. In nucleotides, the CDR3 is TGTGCCACGGACAGACCCGATCCCACCGGGGAGCTGTTTTTT. V gene TRBV6-1 combines with J gene TRBJ2-2; TRBD1 is a possible D gene (6 bases). Germline CDR1 and CDR2: MNHNS and SASEGT. Trimming shortened V by 10 bases and J by 4 bases, and 16 bases separated the two germline ends. The CDR3 runs to 14 residues.

The chain is built from TRBV5-1 and TRBJ1-1, with 8 bases fitting TRBD1. The V and J ends lost 4 bases and 5 bases, in that order; junction bases with no gene match: 7. Germline values: CDR1 SGHRS, CDR2 YFSETQ. CDR3 length equals 14 residues. The CDR3 sequence is CASSAQGGSTEAFF. CDR3 DNA: TGCGCCAGCAGCGCACAGGGGGGATCTACTGAAGCTTTCTTT.

The genes are TRBV6-1 and TRBJ2-7, with 10 bases matching TRBD1. This CDR3 contains 15 residues. J was trimmed by 0 bases and V by 1 base; bases with no gene match: 0. Germline loops: CDR1 MNHNS, CDR2 SASEGT. The CDR3 DNA reads as TGTGCCAGCAGTGAAGGGACAGGGGGCTCCTACGAGCAGTACTTC. It specifies CASSEGTGGSYEQYF.

The chain employs TRBV5-1 and TRBJ2-1, with TRBD1 as a possible D gene (5 bases). Trimming took 6 bases from V and 4 from J, leaving 11 bases between them. In germline, CDR1 is SGHRS, CDR2 YFSETQ. This CDR3 comprises 13 residues. This CDR3 is CASMVPGYNEQFF. The CDR3 nucleotides are TGCGCCAGCATGGTCCCAGGGTACAATGAGCAGTTCTTC. The variable domain in full, with the rest retrieved from reference TRBV5-1 and TRBJ2-1, is KAGVTQTPRYLIKTRGQQVTLSCSPISGHRSVSWYQQTPGQGLQFLFEYFSETQRNKGNFPGRFSGRQFSNSRSEMNVSTLELGDSALYLCASMVPGYNEQFFGPGTRLTVL.

V usage is TRBV6-6 and J usage is TRBJ1-2, with 9 nucleotides matching TRBD1. The CDR3 covers 15 residues. The junction had 5 bases not matched to a gene; V was cut back by 4 bases and J by 2 bases. CDR1 is MNHNY, CDR2 SVGAGI, per germline (reference sequence). The CDR3 spells CASSSPDRGNYGYTF. Here the CDR3 DNA reads TGTGCCAGCAGTTCGCCCGACAGGGGGAACTATGGCTACACCTTC.

This clone was recorded once. The chain recombines TRBV14 with TRBJ1-2; a possible D gene is TRBD1 (5 bases). V was shortened by 4 bases and J by 5 bases, with 17 bases between the two germline ends. This CDR3 contains 15 residues. The germline V gene has CDR1 SGHDN and CDR2 FVKESK. The CDR3 coding sequence is TGTGCCAGCAGCCTGGCCCGGGGGACCCTATATGGCTACACCTTC. Translated: CASSLARGTLYGYTF. The variable domain in full, with the rest retrieved from reference TRBV14 and TRBJ1-2, is EAGVTQFPSHSVIEKGQTVTLRCDPISGHDNLYWYRRVMGKEIKFLLHFVKESKQDESGMPNNRFLAERTGGTYSTLKVQPAELEDSGVYFCASSLARGTLYGYTFGSGTRLTVV.

The chain carries TRBV19 and TRBJ1-5; D is unclear. The CDR3 spans 13 residues. The germline CDR1 and CDR2 sequences are LNHDA and SQIVND (reference sequence). V was trimmed by 7 bases and J by 7 bases, leaving 14 bases between them. As DNA, the CDR3 is TGTGCCAGTATAGGGCAGTGGGGACAGCCCCAGCATTTT. This sequence encodes CASIGQWGQPQHF.

This chain joins TRBV28 and TRBJ1-2; no definite D call. CDR3 length equals 13 residues. The V gene lost 8 bases and the J gene lost 3 bases, with 13 bases spanning the gap. CDR1 MDHEN and CDR2 SYDVKM come from the germline V gene. The CDR3 region is CASASQKHYGYTF. CDR3 sequence (DNA): TGTGCCAGCGCAAGTCAGAAGCACTATGGCTACACCTTC.

V is TRBV14 and J is TRBJ1-4, with 8 positions matching TRBD1. The germline CDR1 and CDR2 sequences are SGHDN and FVKESK. The J segment lost 7 bases and the V segment lost 4 bases, leaving 11 bases of the junction unmatched. The CDR3 is made up of 16 amino acids. This chain's CDR3 is CASSPLWTGMGEKLFF. Here the CDR3 DNA reads TGTGCCAGCAGCCCCCTTTGGACAGGGATGGGTGAAAAACTGTTTTTT. The full variable domain, rest sourced from reference TRBV14 and TRBJ1-4, is EAGVTQFPSHSVIEKGQTVTLRCDPISGHDNLYWYRRVMGKEIKFLLHFVKESKQDESGMPNNRFLAERTGGTYSTLKVQPAELEDSGVYFCASSPLWTGMGEKLFFGSGTQLSVL.

The genes are TRBV28 and TRBJ1-4; D is unclear. The germline V gene has CDR1 MDHEN and CDR2 SYDVKM. The CDR3 is 15 residues long. V gave up 7 bases and J gave up 7 bases, with 19 bases separating them. CDR3 sequence: CASNTVSPNAEKLFF. The CDR3 DNA sequence: TGTGCCAGCAATACGGTCTCCCCGAACGCTGAAAAACTGTTTTTT.

As regards this clone: This same CDR3 is encoded by further DNA sequences in the sample. The gene calls are TRBV7-9 and TRBJ2-3, with D uncertain. Trimming took 3 bases from V and 5 from J, leaving 9 bases between them. CDR3 size: 13 residues. The germline V gene encodes CDR1 SEHNR and CDR2 FQNEAQ (reference sequence). The CDR3 reads CASSLAGEDTQYF. The DNA of the CDR3 is TGTGCCAGCAGCTTGGCCGGCGAAGATACGCAGTATTTT.

This clone was observed once. The J gene is TRBJ1-5, the V gene TRBV6-1; D is possibly TRBD1 (5 bases). Trimming took off 4 bases at V and 0 bases at J, with 13 bases between the two ends. The CDR3 spans 16 residues. Germline V gene sequence: CDR1 MNHNS, CDR2 SASEGT. The CDR3 region is CASSGLGGYSNQPQHF. CDR3 in DNA: TGTGCCAGCAGTGGGCTGGGGGGGTATAGCAATCAGCCCCAGCATTTT.